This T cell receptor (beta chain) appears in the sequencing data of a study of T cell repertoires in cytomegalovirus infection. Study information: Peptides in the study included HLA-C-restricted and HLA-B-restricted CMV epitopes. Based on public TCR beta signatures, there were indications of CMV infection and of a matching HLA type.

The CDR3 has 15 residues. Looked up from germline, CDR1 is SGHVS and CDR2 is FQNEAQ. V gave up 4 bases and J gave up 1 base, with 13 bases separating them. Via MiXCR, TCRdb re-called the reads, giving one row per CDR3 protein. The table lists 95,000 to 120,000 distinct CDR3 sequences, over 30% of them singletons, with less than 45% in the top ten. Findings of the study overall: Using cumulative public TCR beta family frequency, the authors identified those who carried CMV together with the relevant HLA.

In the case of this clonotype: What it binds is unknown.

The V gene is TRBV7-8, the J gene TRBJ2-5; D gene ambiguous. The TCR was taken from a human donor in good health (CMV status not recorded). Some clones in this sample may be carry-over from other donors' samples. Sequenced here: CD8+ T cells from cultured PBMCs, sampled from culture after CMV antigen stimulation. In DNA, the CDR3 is TGTGCCAGCAGCTCCGCCAAAGCGCCCCAAGAGACCCAGTACTTC. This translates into CASSSAKAPQETQYF.